This T cell receptor beta chain comes out of a study of CD8+ T cells in alopecia areata. Study as a whole: Tofacitinib ran for 6 to 18 months before 6 months off drug.

As concerns this clone: Its target is unknown.

Study-wide points: When scalp samples are sequenced, resident alphabeta T cells of normal skin are also captured. Many of the expanded lesional clones endured in scalp and blood while on tofacitinib.

After removal of 2 bases from V and 3 bases from J, the junction contained 2 bases not matched to a gene. CDR1 and CDR2 from the germline V gene are SGHNT and YYREEE (reference sequence). The CDR3 loop spans 14 amino acids. Reverse transcribed after extraction, RNA yielded cDNA as the sequencing template. Sequenced by immunoSEQ multiplex PCR; TCRdb stores in-frame clones only, minus some. Among about 270,000 clones listed, approximately 60% were seen once. Treatment defined: oral pan-JAK inhibitor, 5-10 mg twice daily. The chain links TRBV5-4 to TRBJ2-3, with TRBD2 identical over 8 bases. The input for sequencing was CD4+ T cells sorted from blood, taken around week 53, from a patient treated with tofacitinib. The TCR sequence derives from a human donor with alopecia areata. DNA of the CDR3: TGTGCCAGCAGCTTAGCGGGGGCTACAGATACGCAGTATTTT. Protein: CASSLAGATDTQYF.